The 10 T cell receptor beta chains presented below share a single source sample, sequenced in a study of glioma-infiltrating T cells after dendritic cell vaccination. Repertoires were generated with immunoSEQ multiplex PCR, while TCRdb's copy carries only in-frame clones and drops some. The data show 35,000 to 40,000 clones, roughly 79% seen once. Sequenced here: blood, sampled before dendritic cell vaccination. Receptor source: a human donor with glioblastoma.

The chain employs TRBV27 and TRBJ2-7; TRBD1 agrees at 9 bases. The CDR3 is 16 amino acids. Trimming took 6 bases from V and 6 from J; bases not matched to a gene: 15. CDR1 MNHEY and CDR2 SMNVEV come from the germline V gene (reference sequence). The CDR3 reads CASSRTSGTGSREQYF. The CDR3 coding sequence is TGTGCCAGCAGCCGAACTAGTGGGACAGGGTCACGCGAGCAGTACTTC.

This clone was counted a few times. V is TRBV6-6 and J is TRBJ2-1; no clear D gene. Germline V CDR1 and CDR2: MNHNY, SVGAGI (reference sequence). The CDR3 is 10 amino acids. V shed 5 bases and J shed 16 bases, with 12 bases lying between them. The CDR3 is CASSEAIHFF. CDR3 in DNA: TGTGCCAGCAGTGAAGCCATTCACTTCTTC.

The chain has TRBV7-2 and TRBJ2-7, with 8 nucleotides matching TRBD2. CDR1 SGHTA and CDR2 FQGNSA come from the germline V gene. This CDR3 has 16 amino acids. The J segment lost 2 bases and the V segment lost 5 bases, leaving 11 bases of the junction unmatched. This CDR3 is CASSDLGGGPPYEQYF. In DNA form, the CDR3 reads TGTGCCAGCAGCGACCTGGGCGGGGGGCCCCCCTACGAGCAGTACTTC.

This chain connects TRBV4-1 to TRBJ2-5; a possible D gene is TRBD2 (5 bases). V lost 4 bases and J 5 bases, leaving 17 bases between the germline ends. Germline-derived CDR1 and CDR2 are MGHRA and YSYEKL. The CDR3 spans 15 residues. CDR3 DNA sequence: TGCGCCAGCAGCCCCGAAGGATACAAGCGGGAGACCCAGTACTTC. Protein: CASSPEGYKRETQYF.

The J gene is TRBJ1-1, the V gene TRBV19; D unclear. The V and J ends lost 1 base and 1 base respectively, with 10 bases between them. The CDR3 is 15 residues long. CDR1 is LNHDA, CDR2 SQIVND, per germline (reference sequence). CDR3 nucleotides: TGTGCCAGTAGTATAGTTAGTTTTGGGAACACTGAAGCTTTCTTT. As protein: CASSIVSFGNTEAFF.

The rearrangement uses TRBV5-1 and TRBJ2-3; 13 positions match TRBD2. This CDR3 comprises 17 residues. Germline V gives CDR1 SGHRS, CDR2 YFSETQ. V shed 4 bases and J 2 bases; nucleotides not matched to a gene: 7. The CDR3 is CASSLGLAGTYTDTQYF. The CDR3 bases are TGCGCCAGCAGCCTGGGACTAGCGGGGACCTACACAGATACGCAGTATTTT.

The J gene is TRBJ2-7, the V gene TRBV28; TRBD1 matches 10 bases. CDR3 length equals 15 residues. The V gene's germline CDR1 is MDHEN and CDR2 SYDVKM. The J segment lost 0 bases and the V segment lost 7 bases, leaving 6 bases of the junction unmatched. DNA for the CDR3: TGTGCCAGCACCCTGGGACAGGGGCGCTCCTACGAGCAGTACTTC. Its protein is CASTLGQGRSYEQYF.

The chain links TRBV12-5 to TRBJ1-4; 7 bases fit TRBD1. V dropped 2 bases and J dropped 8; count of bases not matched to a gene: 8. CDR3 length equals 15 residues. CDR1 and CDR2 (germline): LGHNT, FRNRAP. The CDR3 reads CASGLRGPWGEKLFF. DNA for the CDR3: TGTGCTAGTGGTTTGAGGGGGCCCTGGGGCGAAAAACTGTTTTTT.

The CDR3 DNA follows: TGTGCCAGCAGTTACTCGGCGGGTAGCACAGATACGCAGTATTTT. Translation gives CASSYSAGSTDTQYF. The chain has TRBV6-6 and TRBJ2-3; D may be TRBD2 (5 bases). CDR3 length: 15 residues. Trimming took 0 bases from V and 0 from J, leaving 7 bases between them. Germline V CDR1 and CDR2: MNHNY, SVGAGI (reference sequence).

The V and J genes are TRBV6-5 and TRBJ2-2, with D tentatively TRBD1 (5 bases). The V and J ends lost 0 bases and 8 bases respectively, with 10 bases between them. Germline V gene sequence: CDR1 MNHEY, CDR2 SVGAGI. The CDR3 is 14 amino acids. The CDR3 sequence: CASSYSGASGELFF. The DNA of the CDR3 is TGTGCCAGCAGTTACTCTGGGGCGTCTGGGGAGCTGTTTTTT.